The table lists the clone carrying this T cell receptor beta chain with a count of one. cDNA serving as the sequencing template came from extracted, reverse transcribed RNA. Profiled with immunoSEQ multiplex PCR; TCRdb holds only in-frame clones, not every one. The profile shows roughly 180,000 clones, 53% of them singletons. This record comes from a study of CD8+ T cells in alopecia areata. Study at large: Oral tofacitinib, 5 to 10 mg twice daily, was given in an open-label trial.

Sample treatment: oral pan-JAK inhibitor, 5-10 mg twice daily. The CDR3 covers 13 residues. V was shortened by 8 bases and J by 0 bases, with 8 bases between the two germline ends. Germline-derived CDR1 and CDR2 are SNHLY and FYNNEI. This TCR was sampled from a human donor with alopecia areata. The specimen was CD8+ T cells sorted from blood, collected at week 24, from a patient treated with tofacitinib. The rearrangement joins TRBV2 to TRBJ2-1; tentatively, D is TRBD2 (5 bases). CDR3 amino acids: CASGESSYNEQFF. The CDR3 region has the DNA TGTGCCAGCGGGGAGAGCTCCTACAATGAGCAGTTCTTC.